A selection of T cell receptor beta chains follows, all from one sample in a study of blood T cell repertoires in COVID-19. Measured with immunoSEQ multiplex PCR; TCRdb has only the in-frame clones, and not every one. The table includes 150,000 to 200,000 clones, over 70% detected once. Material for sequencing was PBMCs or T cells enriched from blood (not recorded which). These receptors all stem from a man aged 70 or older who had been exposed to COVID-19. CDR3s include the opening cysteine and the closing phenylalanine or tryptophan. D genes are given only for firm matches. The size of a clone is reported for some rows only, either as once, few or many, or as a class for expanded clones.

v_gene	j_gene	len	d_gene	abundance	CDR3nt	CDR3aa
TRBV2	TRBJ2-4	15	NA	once	TGTGCCAGCAGTGAAGGGGGGCAAGCCAAAAACATTCAGTACTTC	CASSEGGQAKNIQYF
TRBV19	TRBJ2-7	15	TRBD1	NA	TGTGCCAGTAGTCCTGGACAGGGGGCCTCCTACGAGCAGTACTTC	CASSPGQGASYEQYF
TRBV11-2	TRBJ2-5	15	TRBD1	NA	TGTGCCAGCAGCTTGGTCAGGGGGCGCGGAGAGACCCAGTACTTC	CASSLVRGRGETQYF
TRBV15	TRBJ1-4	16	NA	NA	TGTGCCACCAGCCGGGGGGCCCTCGCAACTAATGAAAAACTGTTTTTT	CATSRGALATNEKLFF
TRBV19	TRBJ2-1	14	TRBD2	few	TGTGCCAGTAGGGGGAGGGGTTCAGGGAATGAGCAGTTCTTC	CASRGRGSGNEQFF
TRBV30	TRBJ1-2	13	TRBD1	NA	TGTGCCTGGAGGGGGACAGGGCGCCCGGGCTACACCTTC	CAWRGTGRPGYTF
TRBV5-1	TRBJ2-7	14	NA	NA	TGCGCCAGCAGCTCCAGGACTGGTCCCTACGAGCAGTACTTC	CASSSRTGPYEQYF
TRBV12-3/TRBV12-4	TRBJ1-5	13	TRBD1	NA	TGTGCCAGCAGTTTGACAGGGTACCAGCCCCAGCATTTT	CASSLTGYQPQHF
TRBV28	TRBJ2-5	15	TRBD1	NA	TGTGCCAGCAGTCGCCCCGGGACAGCCCAAGAGACCCAGTACTTC	CASSRPGTAQETQYF
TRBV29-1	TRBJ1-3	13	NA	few	TGCAGCGTCAGGGATACCGGTGGAAACACCATATATTTT	CSVRDTGGNTIYF
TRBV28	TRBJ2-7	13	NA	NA	TGTGCCAGCAGTTTTTACAGCCTTTACGAGCAGTACTTC	CASSFYSLYEQYF
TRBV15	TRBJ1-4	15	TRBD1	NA	TGTGCCACCAGCGGTAGTCAGGGGGCGTGGGAAAAACTGTTTTTT	CATSGSQGAWEKLFF
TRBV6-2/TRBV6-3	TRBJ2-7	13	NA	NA	TGTGCCAGCAGTTACTCGTCCAAATACGAGCAGTACTTC	CASSYSSKYEQYF
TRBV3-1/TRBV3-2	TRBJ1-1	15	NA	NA	TGTGCCAGCAGCCAAGGGGCTGGGGGGGACACTGAAGCTTTCTTT	CASSQGAGGDTEAFF
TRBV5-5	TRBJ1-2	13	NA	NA	TGTGCCAGCAGCTTCGGGGAAATGAATGGCTACACCTTC	CASSFGEMNGYTF
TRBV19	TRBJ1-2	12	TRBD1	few	TGTGCCAGCCGGGACAGGGGTTCGGAGCACACCTTC	CASRDRGSEHTF
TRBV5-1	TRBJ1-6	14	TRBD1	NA	TGCGCCAGCAGCATGACAGGGGGGGACGTTCCCCTCCACTTT	CASSMTGGDVPLHF
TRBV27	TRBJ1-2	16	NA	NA	TGTGCCAGCAGTTTACTCTCGCAGGGGATTACTTTTGGCTACACCTTC	CASSLLSQGITFGYTF
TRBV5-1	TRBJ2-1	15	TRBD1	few	TGCGCCAGCAGAACTGGGACAGGGGATGGCAATGAGCAGTTCTTC	CASRTGTGDGNEQFF
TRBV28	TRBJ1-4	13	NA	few	TGTGCCAGCAATCGAGCGTTCTATGAAAAACTGTTTTTT	CASNRAFYEKLFF
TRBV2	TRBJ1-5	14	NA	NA	TGTGCCAGCAGCGCAACAGGAAGCAATCAGCCCCAGCATTTT	CASSATGSNQPQHF
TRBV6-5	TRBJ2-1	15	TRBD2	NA	TGTGCCAGCAGTCGAACTAGCGGGGGCTACAATGAGCAGTTCTTC	CASSRTSGGYNEQFF
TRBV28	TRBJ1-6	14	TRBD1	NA	TGTGCCAGCACGCAGGGACAGGATAATTCACCCCTCCACTTT	CASTQGQDNSPLHF
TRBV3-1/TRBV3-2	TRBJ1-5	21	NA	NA	TGTGCCAGCAGCCAAGATCGGCTAGTAAGGGGGAATAAAGCTAGCAATCAGCCCCAGCATTTT	CASSQDRLVRGNKASNQPQHF
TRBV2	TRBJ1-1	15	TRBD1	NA	TGTGCCAGCAGTGAATGGGGACAGGGAAACACTGAAGCTTTCTTT	CASSEWGQGNTEAFF
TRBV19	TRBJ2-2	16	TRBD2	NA	TGTGCCAGTAGTATGGGTCTAGCGGGAGTCTCCGGGGAGCTGTTTTTT	CASSMGLAGVSGELFF
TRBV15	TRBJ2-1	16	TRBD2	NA	TGTGCCACCAGCAGAGATAAACTAGCGGGAGTCTATGAGCAGTTCTTC	CATSRDKLAGVYEQFF
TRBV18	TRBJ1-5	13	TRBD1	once	TGTGCCAGCTCGGGGACAGGGAATCAGCCCCAGCATTTT	CASSGTGNQPQHF
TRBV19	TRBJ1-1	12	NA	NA	TGTGCCAGTAGTATCCCGTCTACTGAAGCTTTCTTT	CASSIPSTEAFF
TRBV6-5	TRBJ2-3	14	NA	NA	TGTGCCAGCAGTTACGGAGGAAGCACAGATACGCAGTATTTT	CASSYGGSTDTQYF
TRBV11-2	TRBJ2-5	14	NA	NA	TGTGCCAGCAGCTCCACAGGGGGGGGAGAGACCCAGTACTTC	CASSSTGGGETQYF
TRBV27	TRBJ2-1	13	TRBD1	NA	TGTGCCAGTGAGGGACAGGGAAACAATGAGCAGTTCTTC	CASEGQGNNEQFF
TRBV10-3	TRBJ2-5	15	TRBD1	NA	TGTGCCATCAGTGCAGGTCCGGGACAGCAAGAGACCCAGTACTTC	CAISAGPGQQETQYF
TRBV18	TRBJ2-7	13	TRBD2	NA	TGTGCCAGCTCGGAGCGGGAGGGCGGCGAGCAGTACTTC	CASSEREGGEQYF
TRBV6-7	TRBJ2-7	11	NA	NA	TGTGCCCTAGTAACTTCCGGCAGGCAGTACTTC	CALVTSGRQYF
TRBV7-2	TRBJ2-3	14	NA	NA	TGTGCCAGCAGCGCCCTAACAGTCCCAGATACGCAGTATTTT	CASSALTVPDTQYF
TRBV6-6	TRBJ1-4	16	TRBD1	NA	TGTGCCAGCAGTTACTCGGCAGGGGGCATGGATGAAAAACTGTTTTTT	CASSYSAGGMDEKLFF
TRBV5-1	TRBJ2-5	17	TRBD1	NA	TGCGCCAGCAGCCGCGTCGTGTGGGACAGGCGACAAGAGACCCAGTACTTC	CASSRVVWDRRQETQYF
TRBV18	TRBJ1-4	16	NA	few	TGTGCCAGCTCACCCCGACAGGCAGCAACTAATGAAAAACTGTTTTTT	CASSPRQAATNEKLFF
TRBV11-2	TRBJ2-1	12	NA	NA	TGTGCCAGCAGCTTAGGGTCGGGAGAGGGGTTCTTC	CASSLGSGEGFF
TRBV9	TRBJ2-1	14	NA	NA	TGTGCCAGCACCCCGGCGGGTTGGGACAATGAGCAGTTCTTC	CASTPAGWDNEQFF
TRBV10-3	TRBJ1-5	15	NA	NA	TGTGCCACCAGGGCAGGCTTGGATAGCAATCAGCCCCAGCATTTT	CATRAGLDSNQPQHF
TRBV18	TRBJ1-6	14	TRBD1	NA	TGTGCCAGCTCCTCGGGACAGGGTAGTTCACCCCTCCACTTT	CASSSGQGSSPLHF
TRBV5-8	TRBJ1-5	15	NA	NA	TGTGCCAGCAGCTTTCAGCAGGGATACAATCAGCCCCAGCATTTT	CASSFQQGYNQPQHF
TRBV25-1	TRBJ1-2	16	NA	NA	TGTGCCAGCAGTGAAGGACTTTGGGGGGTTCTATCAGGCTACACCTTC	CASSEGLWGVLSGYTF
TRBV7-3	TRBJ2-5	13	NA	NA	TGTGCCAGCCAAGGAGGGGCGCAAGAGACCCAGTACTTC	CASQGGAQETQYF
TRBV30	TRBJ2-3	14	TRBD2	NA	TGTGCCTGGAGGTCTAGCGGGGCCACAGATACGCAGTATTTT	CAWRSSGATDTQYF